What follows are 27 T cell receptor beta chains derived from one specimen sequenced in a study of blood T cell repertoires in COVID-19. TCRdb keeps only in-frame clones here, not all; method: immunoSEQ multiplex PCR. In the table there are approximately 200,000 clones, roughly nine tenths of which are singletons. Sequences were obtained from peripheral blood. These receptors were taken from a man between 70 and 80 years old with active or convalescent COVID-19.

The V call is TRBV19, the J call TRBJ1-5; D gene ambiguous. With 7 bases removed from V and 7 bases from J, the gap between germline ends came to 23 bases. Germline V gene sequence: CDR1 LNHDA, CDR2 SQIVND (reference sequence). This CDR3 has 16 residues. CDR3 amino acids: CASNSGSPIAWQPQHF. The CDR3 DNA reads as TGTGCCAGTAACTCGGGGTCACCTATAGCATGGCAGCCCCAGCATTTT.

J is TRBJ1-2 and V is TRBV5-1; maybe TRBD1 (6 bases). V was trimmed by 3 bases and J by 2 bases, leaving 14 bases between them. The CDR3 length is 15 residues. The V gene's germline CDR1 is SGHRS and CDR2 YFSETQ. CDR3 protein: CASSSAGEGNYGYTF. The CDR3 bases are TGCGCCAGCAGCTCGGCAGGGGAGGGGAACTATGGCTACACCTTC.

This chain uses TRBV19 with TRBJ2-5; 7 nucleotides align to TRBD1. Germline CDR1 is LNHDA and CDR2 is SQIVND (reference sequence). This CDR3 comprises 14 residues. J lost 5 bases, V lost 6 bases, and 9 bases had no gene match. The CDR3 loop reads CASRPGQNAETQYF. DNA for the CDR3: TGTGCCAGTAGACCGGGACAGAATGCGGAGACCCAGTACTTC.

About this clone: This CDR3 is also generated by other DNA sequences in the sample. J is TRBJ1-5 and V is TRBV6-5, with 7 bases lining up with TRBD1. In germline, CDR1 is MNHEY, CDR2 SVGAGI. V lost 5 bases and J lost 4; bases outside the gene matches: 2. CDR3 size: 13 residues. The DNA of the CDR3 is TGTGCCAGCAGTCCGACAGGGAATCAGCCCCAGCATTTT. It is translated as CASSPTGNQPQHF.

V usage is TRBV15 and J usage is TRBJ1-2; a possible D gene is TRBD1 (6 bases). Per germline, CDR1 LNHNV and CDR2 YYDKDF (reference sequence). V lost 1 base and J 7 bases, leaving 16 bases between the germline ends. The CDR3 consists of 15 residues. CDR3 bases: TGTGCCACCAGCAGAGGTGGAACAGGGTTGGGTGGCTACACCTTC. Its translation is CATSRGGTGLGGYTF.

J is TRBJ2-7 and V is TRBV5-1; D is unclear. Germline-derived CDR1 and CDR2 are SGHRS and YFSETQ. The CDR3 consists of 12 residues. V lost 4 bases, J lost 5 bases, and 10 bases lay in between. The CDR3 sequence is CASSARVHEQYF. The CDR3 DNA follows: TGCGCCAGCAGCGCCCGGGTGCACGAGCAGTACTTC.

This chain links TRBV14 with TRBJ2-2; tentative D call: TRBD1 (5 bases). V was shortened by 1 base and J by 6 bases, with 9 bases between the two germline ends. This CDR3 comprises 14 residues. CDR1 is SGHDN and CDR2 is FVKESK in the germline V gene. This CDR3 is CASSQGGAAGELFF. The CDR3 DNA follows: TGTGCCAGCAGCCAAGGTGGGGCGGCCGGGGAGCTGTTTTTT.

The chain recombines TRBV30 with TRBJ2-1; weak D call: TRBD2 (6 bases). V lost 4 bases to trimming and J lost 4 bases, with 8 bases between them. The CDR3 is made up of 12 amino acids. From germline, CDR1 is GTSNPN and CDR2 SVGIG (reference sequence). The CDR3 protein is CAWKGLYNEQFF. CDR3 coding DNA: TGTGCCTGGAAGGGACTGTACAATGAGCAGTTCTTC.

The V gene is TRBV24-1, the J gene TRBJ2-3, with D possibly being TRBD2 (5 bases). The CDR3 is 15 amino acids. Germline V gives CDR1 KGHDR, CDR2 SFDVKD. Trimming shortened V by 1 base and J by 6 bases, and 13 bases separated the two germline ends. DNA of the CDR3: TGTGCCACCAGTGATTTATTGTGGGAGTCGGATACGCAGTATTTT. It encodes CATSDLLWESDTQYF.

The rearrangement joins TRBV6-2 or TRBV6-3 to TRBJ2-2; TRBD1 aligns across 7 bases. Germline CDR1 reads MNHEY; CDR2 reads SVGEGT. This CDR3 contains 15 residues. V lost 5 bases, J lost 5 bases, and 8 bases stayed unmatched. CDR3 DNA: TGTGCCAGCAGTCACACAGGGGTTTCTACCGGGGAGCTGTTTTTT. This codes for CASSHTGVSTGELFF.

CDR3: CASSHLAEPNEQFF. In DNA, the CDR3 is TGTGCCAGCAGCCATCTAGCGGAGCCCAATGAGCAGTTCTTC. The chain joins TRBV3-1 (or the pseudogene TRBV3-2) to TRBJ2-1; 7 bases fit TRBD2. This CDR3 is built from 14 residues. The V gene end was trimmed by 3 bases and the J gene end by 6 bases; junction bases not matched to a gene: 5. The germline gives CDR1 LGHDT, CDR2 YNNKEL (reference sequence).

The chain has TRBV27 and TRBJ1-6; possibly TRBD1 for D (5 bases). The CDR3 has 16 residues. Germline assignment: CDR1 MNHEY and CDR2 SMNVEV (reference sequence). The germline V and J ends were trimmed by 0 bases and 5 bases, with 11 bases remaining between them. The CDR3 sequence is CASSLSQRGNNSPLHF. CDR3 bases: TGTGCCAGCAGTTTATCCCAGCGGGGGAATAATTCACCCCTCCACTTT.

The V gene is TRBV11-2, the J gene TRBJ2-3, with D tentatively TRBD2 (6 bases). V shed 5 bases and J shed 6 bases, with 18 bases lying between them. The CDR3 runs 15 residues. Germline CDR1 SGHAT, CDR2 FQNNGV. This CDR3 reads CASSPTGTPRDTQYF. CDR3 coding DNA: TGTGCCAGCAGCCCCACCGGGACTCCGAGGGATACGCAGTATTTT.

This sequence joins TRBV6-5 and TRBJ2-1; D may be TRBD2 (6 bases). Germline assignment: CDR1 MNHEY and CDR2 SVGAGI. There are 16 residues in the CDR3. The V and J ends lost 2 bases and 1 base respectively, with 12 bases between them. The CDR3 bases are TGTGCCAGCAGTTACACCTCCGGGACTTCCTACAATGAGCAGTTCTTC. This gives the protein CASSYTSGTSYNEQFF.

The chain employs TRBV5-1 and TRBJ1-1; 8 nucleotides agree with TRBD1. The CDR3 is 14 amino acids. V lost 5 bases, J lost 4 bases, and 7 bases stayed unmatched. Per germline, CDR1 SGHRS and CDR2 YFSETQ. CDR3 region: CASSQDRGGTEAFF. CDR3 sequence (DNA): TGCGCCAGCAGTCAAGACAGGGGAGGCACTGAAGCTTTCTTT.

To note about this clone: Other DNA sequences from this sample encode an identical CDR3 as well. The genes are TRBV7-8 and TRBJ2-1; 11 bases agree with TRBD2. CDR1 is SGHVS, CDR2 FQNEAQ, per germline. With 3 bases clipped from V and 4 bases from J, the junction kept 2 bases outside the gene matches. The CDR3 spans 15 residues. CDR3 DNA: TGTGCCAGCAGCTTGGGACTAGCGGATTACAATGAGCAGTTCTTC. Its protein product is CASSLGLADYNEQFF.

V is TRBV19 and J is TRBJ2-3, with D perhaps matching TRBD2 (6 bases). In germline, CDR1 is LNHDA, CDR2 SQIVND (reference sequence). Deletions cut 5 bases from V and 7 bases from J, with 19 bases between. This CDR3 contains 15 residues. In nucleotides, the CDR3 is TGTGCCAGTAGTCCGAGGGACTTGGCCTCGAATACGCAGTATTTT. Translating it yields CASSPRDLASNTQYF.

The J gene is TRBJ2-7, the V gene TRBV24-1; D gene uncertain. Trimming pared 2 bases from V and 2 bases from J, leaving 9 bases between. In germline, CDR1 is KGHDR, CDR2 SFDVKD. The CDR3 runs 14 residues. CDR3 residues: CATSDSVEAYEQYF. Here the CDR3 DNA reads TGTGCCACCAGTGATTCTGTCGAGGCCTACGAGCAGTACTTC.

The chain carries TRBV6-5 and TRBJ2-3; 10 positions agree with TRBD1. Germline V CDR1 and CDR2: MNHEY, SVGAGI. This CDR3 is built from 14 residues. Losses at the gene ends were 9 bases for V and 1 base for J; bases not matched to a gene: 4. The CDR3 region has the DNA TGTGCCAGTAGGGACAGGGGTGGCACAGATACGCAGTATTTT. Translated, it gives CASRDRGGTDTQYF.

The chain links TRBV18 to TRBJ2-1; tentatively, D is TRBD1 (8 bases). The germline gives CDR1 KGHSH, CDR2 LQKENI. Trimming removed 5 bases at V and 8 bases at J, with 28 bases between. CDR3 length equals 18 residues. This CDR3 reads CASSSREGGTGGFYEQFF. As DNA, the CDR3 is TGTGCCAGCTCATCCAGGGAGGGAGGGACAGGAGGATTCTATGAGCAGTTCTTC.

The chain couples TRBV4-3 to TRBJ2-2; 8 nucleotides agree with TRBD2. This CDR3 spans 18 amino acids. The trim removed 0 bases at V and 5 bases at J, leaving 11 bases unmatched. CDR1 LGHNA and CDR2 YSLEER come from the germline V gene. The CDR3 protein is CASSQEISGRTKTGELFF. CDR3 DNA sequence: TGCGCCAGCAGCCAAGAGATAAGCGGGAGAACCAAAACCGGGGAGCTGTTTTTT.

The chain joins TRBV28 to TRBJ2-5, with D possibly being TRBD2 (7 bases). Germline V gene data show CDR1 as MDHEN and CDR2 as SYDVKM. There are 15 residues in the CDR3. V was shortened by 6 bases and J by 5 bases, with 19 bases between the two germline ends. The chain's CDR3 is CASSPGGGGVETQYF. DNA of the CDR3: TGTGCCAGCAGCCCCGGAGGAGGGGGGGTGGAGACCCAGTACTTC.

The chain is built from TRBV11-2 and TRBJ2-1, with 12 bases lining up with TRBD2. Trimming cost V 5 bases and J 10 bases; bases outside gene matches: 12. Looked up from germline, CDR1 is SGHAT and CDR2 is FQNNGV. The CDR3 runs to 16 residues. Here the CDR3 DNA reads TGTGCCAGCAGCCATCGGACTAGCGGGGCGCGAGGGGAGCAGTTCTTC. It translates to CASSHRTSGARGEQFF.

The rearrangement joins TRBV2 to TRBJ1-4; tentatively, D is TRBD1 (5 bases). The CDR3 loop spans 15 amino acids. Deletions cut 6 bases from V and 4 bases from J, with 15 bases between. The V gene's germline CDR1 is SNHLY and CDR2 FYNNEI. In DNA, the CDR3 is TGTGCCAGCAGCCTGGGAACAGGTGTTAATGAAAAACTGTTTTTT. Its protein product is CASSLGTGVNEKLFF.

The chain employs TRBV30 and TRBJ1-5; TRBD1 might be the D (5 bases). The CDR3 length is 13 residues. Germline CDR1 GTSNPN, CDR2 SVGIG (reference sequence). The ends were cut back, 3 bases at V and 6 bases at J, with 12 bases in the middle. CDR3: CAWSLGVGQPQHF. For the CDR3, the DNA is TGTGCCTGGAGCCTAGGGGTAGGTCAGCCCCAGCATTTT.

The rearrangement links TRBV27 to TRBJ2-5; 8 bases align to TRBD2. Trimming removed 6 bases from V and 6 bases from J; junction bases left unmatched: 6. This CDR3 region has 13 residues. Germline-derived CDR1 and CDR2 are MNHEY and SMNVEV (reference sequence). Here the CDR3 reads CASRETSDKTQYF. The CDR3, as DNA: TGTGCCAGCAGGGAGACTAGCGATAAGACCCAGTACTTC.

The V call is TRBV19, the J call TRBJ2-3; a weak D match, TRBD2 (7 bases). The germline gives CDR1 LNHDA, CDR2 SQIVND (reference sequence). The V end lost 5 bases, the J end lost 3 bases, and 24 bases lay between the germline ends. This CDR3 has 18 residues. CDR3 in DNA: TGTGCCAGTAGTGGATGGGGGGGCTTGGCGCGTCGGACAGATACGCAGTATTTT. Translation gives CASSGWGGLARRTDTQYF.